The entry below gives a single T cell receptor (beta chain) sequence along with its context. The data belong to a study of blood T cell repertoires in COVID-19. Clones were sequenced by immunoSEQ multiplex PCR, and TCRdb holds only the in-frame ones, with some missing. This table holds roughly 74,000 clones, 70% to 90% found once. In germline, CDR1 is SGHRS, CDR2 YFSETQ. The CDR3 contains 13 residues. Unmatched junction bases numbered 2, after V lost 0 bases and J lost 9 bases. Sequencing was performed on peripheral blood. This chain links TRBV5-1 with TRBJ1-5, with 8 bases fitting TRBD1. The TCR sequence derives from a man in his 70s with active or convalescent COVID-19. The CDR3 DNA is TGCGCCAGCAGCTTGGGACAGGGGAGGCCCCAGCATTTT. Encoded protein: CASSLGQGRPQHF.